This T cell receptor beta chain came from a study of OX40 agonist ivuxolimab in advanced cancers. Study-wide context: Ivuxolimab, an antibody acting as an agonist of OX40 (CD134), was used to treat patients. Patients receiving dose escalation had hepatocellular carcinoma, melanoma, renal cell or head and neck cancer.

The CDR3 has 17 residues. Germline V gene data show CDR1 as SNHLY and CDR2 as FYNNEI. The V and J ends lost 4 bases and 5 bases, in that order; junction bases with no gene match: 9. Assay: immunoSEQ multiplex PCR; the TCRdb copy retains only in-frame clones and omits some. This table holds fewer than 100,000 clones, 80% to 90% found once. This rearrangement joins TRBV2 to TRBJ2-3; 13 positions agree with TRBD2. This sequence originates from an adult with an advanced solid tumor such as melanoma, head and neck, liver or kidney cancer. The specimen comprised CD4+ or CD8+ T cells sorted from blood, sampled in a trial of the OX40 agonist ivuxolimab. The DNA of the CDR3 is TGTGCCAGCAGTGGGACTAGCGGGAGAAGGGGTGGAGATACGCAGTATTTT. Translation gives CASSGTSGRRGGDTQYF.